This T cell receptor beta chain was sequenced for a study of blood T cell repertoires in COVID-19. Categorization into cohorts depended on clinical history that participants reported. Exposed participants encountered a COVID-19 case during the 2 weeks preceding study entry. Sequencing used immunoSEQ multiplex PCR; TCRdb keeps in-frame clones, though not all of them. The table includes about 430,000 clones, about 88% detected once. Trimming stripped 6 bases from V and 5 bases from J, with 19 bases between. The length of the CDR3 is 15 residues. Per germline, CDR1 MGHDK and CDR2 SYGVNS. Specimen: PBMCs or T cells enriched from blood (not recorded which). This TCR was recovered from a young woman who had been exposed to COVID-19. The chain has TRBV25-1 and TRBJ1-2, with D possibly TRBD1 on 5 matching bases. CDR3 protein: CASSNEERGEYGYTF. The CDR3 DNA follows: TGTGCCAGCAGCAATGAAGAGCGGGGGGAATATGGCTACACCTTC.